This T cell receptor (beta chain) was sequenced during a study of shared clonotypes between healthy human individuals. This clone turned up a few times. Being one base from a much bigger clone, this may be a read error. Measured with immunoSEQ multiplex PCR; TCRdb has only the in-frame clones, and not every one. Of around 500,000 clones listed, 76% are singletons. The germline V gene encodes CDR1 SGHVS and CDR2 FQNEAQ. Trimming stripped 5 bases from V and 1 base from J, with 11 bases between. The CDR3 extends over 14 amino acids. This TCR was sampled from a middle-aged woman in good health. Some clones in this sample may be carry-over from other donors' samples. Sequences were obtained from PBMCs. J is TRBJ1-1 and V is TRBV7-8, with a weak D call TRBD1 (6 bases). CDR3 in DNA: TGTGCCAGCAGCGCAGACAGGACGAACACTGAAGCTTTCTTT. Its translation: CASSADRTNTEAFF.